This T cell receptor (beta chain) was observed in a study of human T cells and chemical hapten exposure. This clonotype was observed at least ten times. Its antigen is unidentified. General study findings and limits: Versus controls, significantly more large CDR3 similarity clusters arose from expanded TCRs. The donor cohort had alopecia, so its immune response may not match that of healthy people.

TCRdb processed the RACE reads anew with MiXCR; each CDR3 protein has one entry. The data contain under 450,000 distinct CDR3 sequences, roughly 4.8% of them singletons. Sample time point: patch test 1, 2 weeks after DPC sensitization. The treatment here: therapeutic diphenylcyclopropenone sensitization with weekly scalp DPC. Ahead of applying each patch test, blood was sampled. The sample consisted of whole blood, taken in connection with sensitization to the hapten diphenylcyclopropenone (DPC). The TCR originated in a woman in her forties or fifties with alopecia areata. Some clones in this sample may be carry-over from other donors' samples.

The CDR3 DNA follows: TGTGCCAGCAGCTCGCTAGCGGGGAGGACCCTATATACCTACAATGAGCAGTTCTTC. Protein product: CASSSLAGRTLYTYNEQFF. The chain combines TRBV5-6 with TRBJ2-1; 9 nucleotides align to TRBD2. The CDR3 has 19 residues. CDR1 and CDR2 from the germline V gene are SGHDT and YYEEEE. V dropped 3 bases and J dropped 2; count of bases not matched to a gene: 15.